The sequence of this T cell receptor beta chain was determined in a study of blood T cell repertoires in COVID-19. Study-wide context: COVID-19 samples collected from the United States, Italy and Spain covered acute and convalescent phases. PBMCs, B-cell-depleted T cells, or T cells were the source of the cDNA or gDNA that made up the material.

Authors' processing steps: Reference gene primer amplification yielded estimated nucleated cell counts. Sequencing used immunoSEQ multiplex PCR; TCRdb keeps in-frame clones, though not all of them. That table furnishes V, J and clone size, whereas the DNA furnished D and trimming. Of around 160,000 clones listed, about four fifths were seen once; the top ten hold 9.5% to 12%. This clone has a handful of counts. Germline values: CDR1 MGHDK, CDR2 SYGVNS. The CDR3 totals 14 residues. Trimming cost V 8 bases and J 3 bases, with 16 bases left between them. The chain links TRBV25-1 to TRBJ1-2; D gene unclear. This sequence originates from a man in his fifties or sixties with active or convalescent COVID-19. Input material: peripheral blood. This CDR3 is CASGRAGGDYGYTF. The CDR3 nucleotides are TGTGCCAGCGGCCGGGCCGGCGGGGACTATGGCTACACCTTC.